A selection of T cell receptor beta chains follows, all from one sample in a study of cytomegalovirus exposure and HLA in healthy donors. Only in-frame clones appear in the TCRdb table, and some are missing; sequencing was by immunoSEQ multiplex PCR. This sample has around 250,000 clones, with 81% found just once. Sequenced material: PBMCs. Receptors originate from a woman aged 55 to 70 in good health and CMV-seropositive. Both conserved end residues are part of each CDR3. The D gene is left open where the match is weak. Not every row has a clone size; where given, it reads once, few, many or a size class.

CDR3	DNA	size	V	J	D
CASSPGLAGDNEQFF	TGTGCCAGCAGCCCGGGACTAGCGGGAGACAATGAGCAGTTCTTC	-	TRBV9	TRBJ2-1	TRBD2
CSVERQDSYNEQFF	TGCAGCGTTGAAAGGCAGGATTCCTACAATGAGCAGTTCTTC	-	TRBV29-1	TRBJ2-1	-
CASRASGSGGELFF	TGTGCCAGCAGAGCTAGCGGGAGCGGAGGGGAGCTGTTTTTT	-	TRBV7-9	TRBJ2-2	TRBD2
CASTPTRPGQGDTDTQYF	TGTGCCAGCACCCCGACGCGGCCGGGACAGGGAGACACAGATACGCAGTATTTT	-	TRBV2	TRBJ2-3	TRBD1
CASSLIINTGELFF	TGCGCCAGCAGCCTCATCATCAACACCGGGGAGCTGTTTTTT	-	TRBV4-1	TRBJ2-2	-
CASSHGTDYEQYF	TGTGCCAGCAGCCACGGGACAGATTACGAGCAGTACTTC	-	TRBV5-6	TRBJ2-7	TRBD1
CASSLAGAGHDAYEQYF	TGCGCCAGCAGCTTGGCCGGAGCGGGGCACGATGCTTACGAGCAGTACTTC	-	TRBV5-1	TRBJ2-7	TRBD2
CASSYPTTGVRSYEQYF	TGTGCCAGCAGTTACCCGACGACAGGGGTGAGATCCTACGAGCAGTACTTC	-	TRBV28	TRBJ2-7	TRBD1
CASSSVLAGGPEGRDTQYF	TGTGCCAGCAGCTCTGTTCTAGCGGGAGGGCCGGAGGGACGCGATACGCAGTATTTT	few	TRBV7-9	TRBJ2-3	TRBD2
CSAIQGSNQPQHF	TGCAGCGCTATACAGGGATCCAATCAGCCCCAGCATTTT	-	TRBV29-1	TRBJ1-5	-
CASTPRAGGTYEQYF	TGTGCCAGTACCCCCCGAGCGGGAGGTACCTACGAGCAGTACTTC	-	TRBV19	TRBJ2-7	TRBD2
CASSLARGEGANVLTF	TGTGCCAGCAGCTTAGCGCGCGGGGAAGGGGCCAACGTCCTGACTTTC	once	TRBV13	TRBJ2-6	-
CASSLSGERAFF	TGTGCCAGCAGCTTATCAGGGGAGCGAGCTTTCTTT	-	TRBV11-2	TRBJ1-1	-
CASSTTGFEQYF	TGCGCCAGCAGCACCACAGGGTTCGAGCAGTACTTC	-	TRBV5-1	TRBJ2-7	-
CASSLTGQGITEAFF	TGTGCCAGCAGCTTGACAGGCCAGGGGATCACTGAAGCTTTCTTT	-	TRBV7-3	TRBJ1-1	-